This paragraph covers one T cell receptor beta chain sequence. The source of the sample is a study of blood T cell repertoires in COVID-19. Study in general: PBMCs, B-cell-depleted T cells, or T cells were the source of the cDNA or gDNA that made up the material.

V was clipped by 5 bases and J by 0 bases; unmatched bases: 10. CDR1 and CDR2 from the germline V gene are SEHNR and FQNEAQ (reference sequence). The CDR3 has 19 residues. Assay used: immunoSEQ multiplex PCR; TCRdb lists only in-frame clones, some missing. The table shows a few hundred thousand clones, with roughly four fifths occurring only once. The chain has TRBV7-9 and TRBJ2-3, with 14 bases identical to TRBD2. Sequencing was carried out using peripheral blood. This clonotype was obtained from a man at least 80 years old with acute or convalescent COVID-19. DNA of the CDR3: TGTGCCAGCAGCCCCCCGGGCTGGACTAGCGGGGGGAGCACAGATACGCAGTATTTT. This encodes CASSPPGWTSGGSTDTQYF.